This T cell receptor (beta chain) appears in the sequencing data of a study of CD8 T cell repertoires and HIV-1 epitope variants. Study in general: Each of Twenty-five Gag and Nef epitope peptides stimulated a separate culture.

This clone appeared a few times. Its specificity is not known. Other DNA sequences from this sample encode an identical CDR3 as well. The CDR3 sequence is 16 residues long. V dropped 0 bases and J dropped 3 bases, with 15 bases sitting between them. CDR1 is MNHEY, CDR2 SMNVEV, per germline (reference sequence). Broader study findings: Nine or ten antigen-specific TCR beta clonotypes were found; 5 to 7 seemed cross-reactive to variants. About five clonotypes recognized Nef KF9, one HW9, none TAALDMSHF.

TCRdb's table, derived via immunoSEQ multiplex PCR, lists solely in-frame clones and lacks some. The top ten hold 35% to 50% of the sample, which has fewer than 3,500 clones, about 70% seen once. The receptor comes from a male donor with HIV. The sequenced sample was cultured CD8+ T cells derived from PBMCs. The chain has TRBV27 and TRBJ2-7, with a possible D match to TRBD1 (5 bases). The CDR3 bases are TGTGCCAGCAGTTTATCCCAGGGTACTCTGAGCTACGAGCAGTACTTC. It encodes CASSLSQGTLSYEQYF.